What follows describes a single TCR beta chain. In its sample, this clonotype was seen many times. It lacks a known antigen. No much larger clonotype is one base removed from it; base qualities were not supplied. This sample was taken from a study of early T cells in non-severe SARS-CoV-2 infection (dated by TCRdb to the early 2020s). Some background on the complete study: Because TCR sequencing was done on bulk RNA from unsorted whole blood, the alpha and beta chains could not be paired. The paper as a whole reports these results and caveats: Matching against VDJdb was skewed toward anti-spike CD8 responses, likely underestimated virus-specific expansions, and missed private and CD4 specificities.

Via the germline V gene, CDR1 is SQVTM and CDR2 ANQGSEA. The CDR3 spans 11 residues, from the cysteine through the phenylalanine. Just CDR3 DNA is preserved here, 33 bases in frame from base 1. From V the trimming removes 7 bases and from J it removes 4 bases, while the gene matches leave 2 bases of the junction unaccounted for. This was a case-control study nested in a cohort of healthcare workers in London, UK, who had nasopharyngeal swab PCR tests and blood samples taken every week. Between 23 and 31 March 2020, the week of the UK lockdown, healthcare workers were enrolled and then followed up weekly for as long as 16 weeks. Libraries were made using 5' RACE. The data were produced on a NextSeq 500. In the TCR library protocol, unique molecular identifiers were attached to individual cDNA molecules to correct for PCR bias and sequencing error. Sequencing covered both TCR alpha and beta chains, and within each sample the abundances of alpha and beta sequences were tightly co-correlated. The original pipeline was this. Decombinator V4 was used to annotate the V gene, J gene and CDR3 of the TCR sequences. TCRs were defined as expanded if a significant change between any two time points was detected under a Poisson model with p below 0.0001. Abundances of TCRs were expressed as counts per million after normalisation to the total number of TCRs sequenced in each sample. TRAV1-2 paired with TRAJ12, TRAJ20 or TRAJ33 defined MAIT TCRs, while TRAV10 paired with TRAJ18 defined iNKT TCRs. VDJdb, accessed 1 November 2021, was searched for CMV, EBV and SARS-CoV-2 annotated TCRs, with TCRs annotated for multiple antigens excluded. The public sequencing data were trimmed at Q25 with fastp and processed into clonotypes with MiXCR by TCRdb, which kept only in-frame beta chains. Identical CDR3 proteins give one entry, which carries the most common genes and DNA. None of the V and J calls come from the authors' own analysis; TCRdb made them. The sample profile shows tens of thousands of distinct CDR3 sequences; 7.1% of them were found once. The ten largest make up under 5% of the sample.

This TCR was recovered from an adult who was a healthcare worker with PCR-confirmed SARS-CoV-2 infection or an uninfected control (not recorded which). The chain links TRBV29-1 with TRBJ1-2; 8 bases in the junction line up with TRBD1. The sequenced sample was whole blood. The base sequence is TGCAGCGCCGGACAGGGCTATGGCTACACCTTC. This codes for CSAGQGYGYTF.